The rows below give T cell receptor beta chains drawn from one sample of a study of blood T cells in healthy people across ages. TCRdb re-called the 5' RACE reads with MiXCR, one entry per CDR3 protein. Among 1.6 million or so distinct CDR3 sequences listed, about 35% were seen once. Source material: blood. The source of these receptors is a woman aged 25-40 years in good health. CDR3s include the opening cysteine and the closing phenylalanine or tryptophan. A D gene is named only where the DNA matches it firmly. Expanded clones get a size class; other rows say once, few or many, or leave the size out.

v_gene	d_gene	j_gene	abundance	CDR3nt	CDR3aa
TRBV20-1	-	TRBJ2-7	-	TGCAGCGCCCTGTGGGAAACGCACGAGCAGTACTTC	CSALWETHEQYF
TRBV4-1	-	TRBJ2-6	few	TGCGCCAGCAGCCAAGACAACTCTGGGGCCAACGTCCTGACTTTC	CASSQDNSGANVLTF
TRBV3-1	TRBD2	TRBJ2-1	-	TGTGCCAGCAGCCAATATACGGGGGGGAATGAGCAGTTCTTC	CASSQYTGGNEQFF
TRBV4-1	-	TRBJ1-2	-	TGCGCCAGCAGCCAAGTGCCAGGGAATTGGTATGGCTACACCTTC	CASSQVPGNWYGYTF
TRBV2	TRBD2	TRBJ2-5	once	TGTGCCAGCAGTGAAGCGGGACCTAGCGGGGGGAACCAAGAGACCCAGTACTTC	CASSEAGPSGGNQETQYF
TRBV19	TRBD2	TRBJ2-1	-	TGTGCCAGTAGTCCCCGACTAGCGGGGGAAACCCTCCCGTACAATGAGCAGTTCTTC	CASSPRLAGETLPYNEQFF
TRBV28	TRBD1	TRBJ1-1	-	TGTGCCAGCAGTTTACAGGGGGAGGAAGCTTTCTTT	CASSLQGEEAFF
TRBV12-3/TRBV12-4	-	TRBJ2-7	-	TGTGCCAGCACGTATGGGGGGTCCGAGCAGTACTTC	CASTYGGSEQYF
TRBV9	TRBD2	TRBJ2-3	few	TGTGCCAGCAGCGTAGGAGGGGGACTAGCGGGGGGTCCCCTCACAGATACGCAGTATTTT	CASSVGGGLAGGPLTDTQYF
TRBV27	TRBD1	TRBJ1-5	few	TGTGCCAGCAGTTTATCGGGACAGGGTGTGGTCGGCAATCAGCCCCAGCATTTT	CASSLSGQGVVGNQPQHF
TRBV7-9	-	TRBJ2-1	-	TGTGCCAGCAACTGGTGGCCGGGTTCTAATGAGCAGTTCTTC	CASNWWPGSNEQFF
TRBV20-1	-	TRBJ1-2	-	TGCAGTGCCCGGACTCCTGGCTATGGCTACACCTTC	CSARTPGYGYTF
TRBV20-1	-	TRBJ1-6	-	TGCAGTGCTCAGGGAGGAAGCTCCTATAATTCACCCCTCCACTTT	CSAQGGSSYNSPLHF
TRBV9	-	TRBJ1-1	-	TGTGCCAGCAGCCCAACCCCCGTAGCCCCTTCAACGTCAGCTTTCTTT	CASSPTPVAPSTSAFF
TRBV20-1	-	TRBJ1-1	few	TGCAGTGCTAGAGTGGTGGAAGCTCCTGAAGCTTTCTTT	CSARVVEAPEAFF
TRBV20-1	-	TRBJ2-1	-	TGCAGTGCTAGAGCGCTGGGTCGTAACAATGAGCAGTTCTTC	CSARALGRNNEQFF
TRBV28	-	TRBJ2-7	-	TGTGCCGGCAGTTTAAATTCAGAGGACTTGGGGCCCTACGAGCAGTACTTC	CAGSLNSEDLGPYEQYF
TRBV29-1	TRBD1	TRBJ2-3	many	TGCAGCGTTCCGGGACAGGGCACAGATACGCAGTATTTT	CSVPGQGTDTQYF
TRBV7-3	TRBD1	TRBJ2-1	-	TGTGCCAGCAGCTCACCCCTTCGGGACAGGTCTGGGCATGAGCAGTTCTTC	CASSSPLRDRSGHEQFF
TRBV27	TRBD2	TRBJ2-2	-	TGTGCCAGCAGTCCCGGGACTAGCGAAAGGGCCGGGGAGCTGTTTTTT	CASSPGTSERAGELFF
TRBV2	-	TRBJ2-7	-	TGTGCCACACAGGGAGATTCCTACGAGCAGTACTTC	CATQGDSYEQYF
TRBV20-1	-	TRBJ1-4	-	TGCAGTGTCCGCACTCACCGGAGTGAAAAACTGTTTTTT	CSVRTHRSEKLFF
TRBV21-1	-	TRBJ1-1	-	TGTGCCAGCAGCGAAAAAGGGTCCCTAAAGGGTATCACTGAAGCTTTCTTT	CASSEKGSLKGITEAFF
TRBV15	-	TRBJ2-1	-	TGTGCCACCAGCAGGGCCCAAACCGGGAGCCCATACAATGAGCAGTTCTTC	CATSRAQTGSPYNEQFF
TRBV10-3	-	TRBJ1-6	-	TGTGCCATCAGTGTGAACCGGGAGGAATCACCCCTCCACTTT	CAISVNREESPLHF
TRBV27	TRBD2	TRBJ2-3	-	TGTGCCAGCACAACAGCTAGCGGGGGGATTAACACAGATACGCAGTATTTT	CASTTASGGINTDTQYF
TRBV5-1	TRBD2	TRBJ2-5	once	TGCGCCAGCAGCTTGGGAGGTAGCGGGCTTGGGGAGACCCAGTACTTC	CASSLGGSGLGETQYF
TRBV15	TRBD1	TRBJ1-1	-	TGTGCCTCTCGTCAGGGGGCGGCGACAGGTGGCACTGAAGCTTTCTTT	CASRQGAATGGTEAFF
TRBV4-1	TRBD1	TRBJ2-1	few	TGCGCCAGCAGCCAAAAGGGGCCGGGACAGGGAGCTCCTGAGCAGTTCTTC	CASSQKGPGQGAPEQFF
TRBV5-8	-	TRBJ1-5	-	TGTGCCAGCAGCCCGGAGGGATTTGGGAGGTTGGAGCCCCAGCATTTT	CASSPEGFGRLEPQHF
TRBV7-2	-	TRBJ1-2	once	TGTGCCAGCAGCCCCGGGACCATAGATGGCTACACCTTC	CASSPGTIDGYTF
TRBV5-4	-	TRBJ1-6	few	TGTGCCAGCAGCTTGCGGTCAGGTGATAATTCACCCCTCCACTTT	CASSLRSGDNSPLHF
TRBV6-2/TRBV6-3	-	TRBJ2-1	-	TGTGCCACCCGAAAGGGAGGCGAGCAGTTCTTC	CATRKGGEQFF
TRBV20-1	TRBD1	TRBJ2-3	-	TGCAGTGCCCCCATCCCAGGGGGCCTTGAGTATACGCAGTATTTT	CSAPIPGGLEYTQYF
TRBV29-1	-	TRBJ2-1	many	TGCAGCGTTGAGAGGAGGGGGGGCCACAATGAGCAGTTCTTC	CSVERRGGHNEQFF
TRBV12-3/TRBV12-4	-	TRBJ1-2	-	TGTGCCAGCAGTTCTTCAGGGAGCTACCCCTATGGCTACACCTTC	CASSSSGSYPYGYTF
TRBV7-3	-	TRBJ1-6	-	TGTGCCAGCAGCACCCCTCCGGGGGCAGATTCACCCCTCCACTTT	CASSTPPGADSPLHF
TRBV20-1	-	TRBJ2-7	-	TGCAGTGCTAGGGAACTCTCGACAGCGGAAAGGTACGAGCAGTACTTC	CSARELSTAERYEQYF
TRBV12-3/TRBV12-4	-	TRBJ2-5	few	TGTGCCAGCACCCAAAACGAGGGGGTCAGAGAGACCCAGTACTTC	CASTQNEGVRETQYF
TRBV7-9	-	TRBJ1-1	once	TGTGCCAGCGGGGAGGGCACTGGAGCTTTCTTT	CASGEGTGAFF
TRBV20-1	TRBD2	TRBJ2-3	few	TGCAGTGCTAGAGAACTAGCGGGGGGAGGCACGCAGTATTTT	CSARELAGGGTQYF
TRBV7-9	TRBD1	TRBJ2-1	-	TGTGCCAGCAGCGTCGGACAGGGCCCTCGGGATGAGCAGTTCTTC	CASSVGQGPRDEQFF
TRBV12-3/TRBV12-4	-	TRBJ2-1	few	TGTGCCAGCGAGTTGGGAGGAGGGCATGAGCAGTTCTTC	CASELGGGHEQFF
TRBV7-3	TRBD1	TRBJ1-1	-	TGTGCCAGCAGTTCGACAGGGGTCGACACTGAAGCTTTCTTT	CASSSTGVDTEAFF
TRBV13	-	TRBJ2-7	few	TGTGCCAGCAGCTCCCGGGACGGACCGCGAAGCTCCTACGAGCAGTACTTC	CASSSRDGPRSSYEQYF
TRBV9	-	TRBJ1-1	-	TGTGCCAGCAGCGTAGGGGGGGCTTGGAACACTGAAGCTTTCTTT	CASSVGGAWNTEAFF
TRBV7-8	-	TRBJ2-5	-	TGTGCCAGCAGCCACTCGCCGGGGCAGACGTACGGGCAGTACTTC	CASSHSPGQTYGQYF
TRBV9	TRBD2	TRBJ2-1	few	TGTGCCAGCAGCGGGAACAGCGGGGTCCTTAACAATGAGCAGTTCTTC	CASSGNSGVLNNEQFF
TRBV20-1	-	TRBJ2-3	-	TGCAGTGCTCCCTGGTGGGCGGGGGCCACAGATACGCAGTATTTT	CSAPWWAGATDTQYF
TRBV18	TRBD1	TRBJ2-1	few	TGTGCCAGCTCATCTCATCAGGGGGCGGTTCGTGAGCAGTTCTTC	CASSSHQGAVREQFF